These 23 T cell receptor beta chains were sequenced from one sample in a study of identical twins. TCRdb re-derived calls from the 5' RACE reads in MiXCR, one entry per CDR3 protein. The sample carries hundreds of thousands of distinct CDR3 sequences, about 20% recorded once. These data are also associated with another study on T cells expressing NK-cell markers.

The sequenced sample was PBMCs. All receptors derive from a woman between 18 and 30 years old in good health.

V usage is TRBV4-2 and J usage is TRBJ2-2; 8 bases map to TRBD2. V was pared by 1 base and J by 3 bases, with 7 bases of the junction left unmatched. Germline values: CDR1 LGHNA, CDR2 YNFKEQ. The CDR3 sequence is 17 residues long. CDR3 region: CASSQAGRGAYTGELFF. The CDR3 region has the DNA TGTGCCAGCAGCCAAGCCGGGCGGGGGGCGTACACCGGGGAGCTGTTTTTT.

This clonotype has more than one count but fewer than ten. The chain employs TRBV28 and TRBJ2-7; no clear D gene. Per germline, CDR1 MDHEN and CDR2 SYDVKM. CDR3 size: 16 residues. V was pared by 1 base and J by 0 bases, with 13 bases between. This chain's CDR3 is CASSLSGGYHSYEQYF. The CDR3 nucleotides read TGTGCCAGCAGTTTATCGGGCGGATATCACTCCTACGAGCAGTACTTC.

As DNA, the CDR3 is TGTGCCAGCAGCCAACGTCTAGCGGGAATGCAGTACTTC. Residues: CASSQRLAGMQYF. The chain couples TRBV3-1 to TRBJ2-7, with TRBD2 identical over 9 bases. In germline, CDR1 is LGHDT, CDR2 YNNKEL (reference sequence). The V and J ends lost 2 bases and 9 bases, in that order; junction bases with no gene match: 5. CDR3 size: 13 residues.

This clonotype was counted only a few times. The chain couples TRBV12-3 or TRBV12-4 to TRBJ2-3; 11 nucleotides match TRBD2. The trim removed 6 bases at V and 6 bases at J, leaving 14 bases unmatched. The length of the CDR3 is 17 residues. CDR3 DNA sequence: TGTGCCAGCAGCCGGCCGACGACTAGCGGGGTCGGTGATACGCAGTATTTT. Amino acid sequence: CASSRPTTSGVGDTQYF.

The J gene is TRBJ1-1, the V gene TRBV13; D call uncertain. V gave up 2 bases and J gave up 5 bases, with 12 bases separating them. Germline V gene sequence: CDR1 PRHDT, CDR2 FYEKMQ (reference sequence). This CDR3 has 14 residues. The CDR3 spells CASSLKEKRTEAFF. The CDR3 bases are TGTGCCAGCAGCTTAAAGGAGAAGAGGACTGAAGCTTTCTTT.

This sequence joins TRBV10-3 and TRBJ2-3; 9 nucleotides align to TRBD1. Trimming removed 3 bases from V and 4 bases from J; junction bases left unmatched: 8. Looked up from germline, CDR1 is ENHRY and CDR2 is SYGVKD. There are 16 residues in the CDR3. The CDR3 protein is CAISDLRTGESDTQYF. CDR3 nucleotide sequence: TGTGCCATCAGTGATCTTCGGACAGGGGAATCAGATACGCAGTATTTT.

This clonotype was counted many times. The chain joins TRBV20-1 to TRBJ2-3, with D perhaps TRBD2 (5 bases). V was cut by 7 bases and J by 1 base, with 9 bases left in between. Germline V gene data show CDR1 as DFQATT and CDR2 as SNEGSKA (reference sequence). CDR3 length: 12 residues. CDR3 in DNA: TGCAGTGTCAAAGCGGGCACAGATACGCAGTATTTT. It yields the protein CSVKAGTDTQYF.

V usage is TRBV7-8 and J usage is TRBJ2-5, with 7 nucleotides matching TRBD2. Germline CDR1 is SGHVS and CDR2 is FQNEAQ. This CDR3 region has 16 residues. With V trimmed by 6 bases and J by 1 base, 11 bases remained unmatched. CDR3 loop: CASSSLRRGFQETQYF. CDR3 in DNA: TGTGCCAGCAGTTCCCTGCGGCGGGGGTTCCAAGAGACCCAGTACTTC. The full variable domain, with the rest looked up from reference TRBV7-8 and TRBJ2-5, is GAGVSQSPRYKVAKRGQDVALRCDPISGHVSLFWYQQALGQGPEFLTYFQNEAQLDKSGLPSDRFFAERPEGSVSTLKIQRTQQEDSAVYLCASSSLRRGFQETQYFGPGTRLLVL.

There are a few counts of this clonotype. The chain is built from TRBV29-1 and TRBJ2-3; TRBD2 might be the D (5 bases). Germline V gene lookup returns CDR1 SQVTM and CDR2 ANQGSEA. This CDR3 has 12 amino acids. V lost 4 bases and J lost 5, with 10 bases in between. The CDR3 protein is CSVVWAGDTQYF. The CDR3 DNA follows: TGCAGCGTTGTATGGGCGGGAGATACGCAGTATTTT.

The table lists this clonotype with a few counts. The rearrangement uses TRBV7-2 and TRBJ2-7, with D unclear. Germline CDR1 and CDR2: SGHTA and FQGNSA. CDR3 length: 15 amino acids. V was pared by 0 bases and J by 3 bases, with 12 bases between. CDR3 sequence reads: CASSLALGSYYEQYF. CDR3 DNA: TGTGCCAGCAGCTTAGCGCTGGGCAGCTACTACGAGCAGTACTTC.

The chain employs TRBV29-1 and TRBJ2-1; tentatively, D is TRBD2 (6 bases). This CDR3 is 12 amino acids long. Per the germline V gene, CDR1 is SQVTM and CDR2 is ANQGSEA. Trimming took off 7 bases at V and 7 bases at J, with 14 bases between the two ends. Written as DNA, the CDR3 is TGCAGCGGGGGGGAGGTAAGGAATGAGCAGTTCTTC. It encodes CSGGEVRNEQFF.

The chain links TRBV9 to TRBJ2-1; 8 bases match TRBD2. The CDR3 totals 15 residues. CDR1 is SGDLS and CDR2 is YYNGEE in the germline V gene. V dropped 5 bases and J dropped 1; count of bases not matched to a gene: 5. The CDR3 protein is CASSSGITSYNEQFF. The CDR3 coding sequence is TGTGCCAGCAGTAGCGGGATAACTTCCTACAATGAGCAGTTCTTC.

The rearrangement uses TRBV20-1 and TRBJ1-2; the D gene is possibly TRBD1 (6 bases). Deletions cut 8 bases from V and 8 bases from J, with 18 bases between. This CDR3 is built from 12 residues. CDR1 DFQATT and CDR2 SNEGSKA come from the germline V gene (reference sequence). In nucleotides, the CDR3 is TGCAGTCAATCGGACAGCCTTGGAGGCTACACCTTC. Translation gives CSQSDSLGGYTF.

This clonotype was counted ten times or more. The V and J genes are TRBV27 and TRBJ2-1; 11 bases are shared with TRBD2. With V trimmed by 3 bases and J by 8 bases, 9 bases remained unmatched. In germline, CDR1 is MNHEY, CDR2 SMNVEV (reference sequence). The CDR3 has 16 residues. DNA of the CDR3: TGTGCCAGCAGTTTCGTTAGGACTAGCGGGTTTGATGAGCAGTTCTTC. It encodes CASSFVRTSGFDEQFF.

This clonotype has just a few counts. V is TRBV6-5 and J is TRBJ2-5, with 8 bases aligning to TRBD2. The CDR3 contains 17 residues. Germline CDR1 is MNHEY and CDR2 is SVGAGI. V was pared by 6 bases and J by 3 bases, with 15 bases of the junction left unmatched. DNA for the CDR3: TGTGCCAGCAGCTACGGGGGGGCCGGACTAGCAAAAGAGACCCAGTACTTC. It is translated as CASSYGGAGLAKETQYF.

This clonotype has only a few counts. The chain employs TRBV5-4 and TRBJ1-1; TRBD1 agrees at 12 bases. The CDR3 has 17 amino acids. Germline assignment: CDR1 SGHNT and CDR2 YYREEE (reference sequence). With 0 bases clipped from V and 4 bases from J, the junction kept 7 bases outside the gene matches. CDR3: CASSLGWDRGRGTEAFF. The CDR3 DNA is TGTGCCAGCAGCTTGGGATGGGACAGGGGGCGCGGCACTGAAGCTTTCTTT.

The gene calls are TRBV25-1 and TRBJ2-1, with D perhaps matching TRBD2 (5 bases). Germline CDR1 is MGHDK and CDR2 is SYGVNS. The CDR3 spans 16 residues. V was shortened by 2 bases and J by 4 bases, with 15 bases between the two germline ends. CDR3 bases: TGTGCCAGCAGTGAACCGGATAGCGCATCATACAATGAGCAGTTCTTC. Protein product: CASSEPDSASYNEQFF.

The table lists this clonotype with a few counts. CDR3 in amino acids: CASSPRTSGSLMEETQYF. The CDR3 coding sequence is TGCGCCAGCAGCCCAAGGACTAGCGGGAGTTTAATGGAAGAGACCCAGTACTTC. The genes are TRBV5-1 and TRBJ2-5; TRBD2 aligns across 13 bases. Per germline, CDR1 SGHRS and CDR2 YFSETQ. Trimming took 4 bases from V and 3 from J; bases not matched to a gene: 12. The CDR3 contains 18 residues.

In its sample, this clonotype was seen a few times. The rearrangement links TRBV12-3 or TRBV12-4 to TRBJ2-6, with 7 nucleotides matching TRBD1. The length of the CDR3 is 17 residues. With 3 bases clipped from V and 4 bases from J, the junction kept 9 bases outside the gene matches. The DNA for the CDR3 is TGTGCCAGCAGTTTGGTCCCCAGGGGGAAAGGGGCCAACGTCCTGACTTTC. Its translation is CASSLVPRGKGANVLTF.

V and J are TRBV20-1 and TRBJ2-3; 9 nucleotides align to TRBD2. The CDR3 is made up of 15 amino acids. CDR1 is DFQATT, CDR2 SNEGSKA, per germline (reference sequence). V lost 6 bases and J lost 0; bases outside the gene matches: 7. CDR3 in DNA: TGCAGTGCAGCGGACAGCGGGGGGAGCACAGATACGCAGTATTTT. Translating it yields CSAADSGGSTDTQYF.

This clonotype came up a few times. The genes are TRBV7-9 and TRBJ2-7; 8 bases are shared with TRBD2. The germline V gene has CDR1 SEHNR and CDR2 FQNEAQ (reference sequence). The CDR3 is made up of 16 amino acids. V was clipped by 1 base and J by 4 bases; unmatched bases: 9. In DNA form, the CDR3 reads TGTGCCAGCAGCTTAGTTGACGGACTAGCTGGATACGAGCAGTACTTC. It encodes CASSLVDGLAGYEQYF.

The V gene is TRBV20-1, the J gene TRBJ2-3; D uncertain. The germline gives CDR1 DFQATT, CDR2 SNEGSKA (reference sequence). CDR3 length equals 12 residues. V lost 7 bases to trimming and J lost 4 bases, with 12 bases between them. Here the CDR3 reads CSVGLGADTQYF. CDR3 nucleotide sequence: TGCAGTGTAGGGCTTGGCGCAGATACGCAGTATTTT.

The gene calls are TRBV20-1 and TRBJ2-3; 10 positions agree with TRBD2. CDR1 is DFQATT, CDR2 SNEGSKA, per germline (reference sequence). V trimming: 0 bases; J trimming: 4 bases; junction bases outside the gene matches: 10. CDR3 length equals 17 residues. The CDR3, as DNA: TGCAGTGCTAGAGATCATTCGAGCGGGGGGGATGCAGATACGCAGTATTTT. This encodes CSARDHSSGGDADTQYF.